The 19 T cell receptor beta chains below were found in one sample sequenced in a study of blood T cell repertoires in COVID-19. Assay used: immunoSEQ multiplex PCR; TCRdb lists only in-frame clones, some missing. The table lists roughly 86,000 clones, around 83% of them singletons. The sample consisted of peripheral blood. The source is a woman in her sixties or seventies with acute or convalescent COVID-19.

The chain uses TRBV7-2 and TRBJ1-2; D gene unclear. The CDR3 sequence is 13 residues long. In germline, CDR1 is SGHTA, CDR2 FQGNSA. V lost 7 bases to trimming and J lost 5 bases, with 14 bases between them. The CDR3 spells CASNPGREYGYTF. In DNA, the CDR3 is TGTGCCAGCAACCCGGGGAGAGAATATGGCTACACCTTC.

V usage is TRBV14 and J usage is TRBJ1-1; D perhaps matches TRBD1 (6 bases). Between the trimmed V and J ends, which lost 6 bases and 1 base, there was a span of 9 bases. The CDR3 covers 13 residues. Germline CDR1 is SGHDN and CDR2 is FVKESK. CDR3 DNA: TGTGCCAGCAGGCGGACAGAGAACACTGAAGCTTTCTTT. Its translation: CASRRTENTEAFF.

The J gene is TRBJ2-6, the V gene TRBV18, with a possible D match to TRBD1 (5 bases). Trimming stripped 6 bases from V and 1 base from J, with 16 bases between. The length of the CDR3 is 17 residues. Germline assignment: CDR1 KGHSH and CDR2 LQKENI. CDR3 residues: CASSRKGVQSGANVLTF. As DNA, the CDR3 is TGTGCCAGCTCCCGGAAAGGGGTCCAATCTGGGGCCAACGTCCTGACTTTC.

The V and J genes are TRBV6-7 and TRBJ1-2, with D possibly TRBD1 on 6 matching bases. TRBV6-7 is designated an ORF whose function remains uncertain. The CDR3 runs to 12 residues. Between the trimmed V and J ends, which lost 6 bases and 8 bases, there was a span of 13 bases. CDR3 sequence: CASSLQGRGYTF. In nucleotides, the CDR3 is TGTGCCAGCAGCCTACAGGGACGAGGCTACACCTTC.

The CDR3 region has the DNA TGCAGTGCTAGTGTAGCGGCGGGCACAGATACGCAGTATTTT. Translation: CSASVAAGTDTQYF. This chain links TRBV20-1 with TRBJ2-3, with D possibly TRBD2 on 6 matching bases. Trimming pared 3 bases from V and 1 base from J, leaving 11 bases between. Germline V lookup: CDR1 DFQATT, CDR2 SNEGSKA (reference sequence). The CDR3 loop spans 14 amino acids.

The CDR3: CASSPPGDRQTLYGYTF. The CDR3 DNA is TGTGCCAGCTCACCACCGGGTGACAGACAAACCTTATATGGCTACACCTTC. The chain couples TRBV18 to TRBJ1-2; D may be TRBD1 (5 bases). CDR3 size: 17 residues. Germline V gene data show CDR1 as KGHSH and CDR2 as LQKENI. V was clipped by 0 bases and J by 5 bases, with 19 bases between them.

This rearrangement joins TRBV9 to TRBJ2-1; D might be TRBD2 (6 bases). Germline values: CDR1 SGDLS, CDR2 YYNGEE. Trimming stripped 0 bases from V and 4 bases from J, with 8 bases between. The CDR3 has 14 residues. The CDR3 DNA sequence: TGTGCCAGCAGCGTAGTGGGGGGATACAATGAGCAGTTCTTC. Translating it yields CASSVVGGYNEQFF. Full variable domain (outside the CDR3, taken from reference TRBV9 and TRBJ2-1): DSGVTQTPKHLITATGQRVTLRCSPRSGDLSVYWYQQSLDQGLQFLIQYYNGEERAKGNILERFSAQQFPDLHSELNLSSLELGDSALYFCASSVVGGYNEQFFGPGTRLTVL.

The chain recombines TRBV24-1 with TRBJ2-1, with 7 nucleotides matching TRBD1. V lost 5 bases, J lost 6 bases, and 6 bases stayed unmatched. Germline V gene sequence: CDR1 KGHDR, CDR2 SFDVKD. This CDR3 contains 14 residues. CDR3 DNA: TGTGCCACCAGTGCTGGGACAGTGCTCAATGAGCAGTTCTTC. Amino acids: CATSAGTVLNEQFF.

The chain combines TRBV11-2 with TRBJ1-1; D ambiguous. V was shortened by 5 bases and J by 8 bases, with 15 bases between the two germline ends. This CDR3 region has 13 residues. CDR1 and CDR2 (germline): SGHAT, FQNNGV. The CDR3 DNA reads TGTGCCAGCAGCCCTCTCGGGGTAAACGAAGCTTTCTTT. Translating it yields CASSPLGVNEAFF. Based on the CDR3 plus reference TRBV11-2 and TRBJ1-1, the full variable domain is EAGVAQSPRYKIIEKRQSVAFWCNPISGHATLYWYQQILGQGPKLLIQFQNNGVVDDSQLPKDRFSAERLKGVDSTLKIQPAKLEDSAVYLCASSPLGVNEAFFGQGTRLTVV.

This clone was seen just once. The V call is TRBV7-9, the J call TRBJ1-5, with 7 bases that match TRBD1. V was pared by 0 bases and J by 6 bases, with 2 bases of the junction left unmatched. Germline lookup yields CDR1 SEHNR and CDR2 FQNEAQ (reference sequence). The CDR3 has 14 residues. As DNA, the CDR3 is TGTGCCAGCAGCTTAGCAGGGGGCGGTCAGCCCCAGCATTTT. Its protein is CASSLAGGGQPQHF.

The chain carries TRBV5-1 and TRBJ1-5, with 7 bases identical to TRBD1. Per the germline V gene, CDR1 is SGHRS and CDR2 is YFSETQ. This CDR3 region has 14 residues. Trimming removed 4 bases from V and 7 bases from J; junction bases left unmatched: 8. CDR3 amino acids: CASSPEGAGQPQHF. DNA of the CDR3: TGCGCCAGCAGCCCCGAGGGGGCAGGACAGCCCCAGCATTTT.

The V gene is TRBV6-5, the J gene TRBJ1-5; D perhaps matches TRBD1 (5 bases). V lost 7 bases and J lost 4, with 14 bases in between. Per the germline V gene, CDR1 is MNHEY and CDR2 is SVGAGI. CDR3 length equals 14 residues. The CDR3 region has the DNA TGTGCCAGCAATGCCCGGGGGGGGAATCAGCCCCAGCATTTT. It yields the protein CASNARGGNQPQHF.

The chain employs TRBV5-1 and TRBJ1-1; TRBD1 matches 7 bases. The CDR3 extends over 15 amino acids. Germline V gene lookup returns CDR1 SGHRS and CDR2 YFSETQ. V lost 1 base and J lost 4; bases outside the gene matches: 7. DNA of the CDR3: TGCGCCAGCAGCTTGACAGGGGATAGTTCCACTGAAGCTTTCTTT. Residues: CASSLTGDSSTEAFF.

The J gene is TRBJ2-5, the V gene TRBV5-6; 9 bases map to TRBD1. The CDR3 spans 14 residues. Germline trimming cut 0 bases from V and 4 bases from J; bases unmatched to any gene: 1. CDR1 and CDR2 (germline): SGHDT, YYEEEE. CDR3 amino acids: CASSLVGQGETQYF. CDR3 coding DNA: TGTGCCAGCAGCTTGGTGGGACAGGGAGAGACCCAGTACTTC.

CDR3 coding DNA: TGTGCCTGGAGTCCCCTCTCAACTAATGAAAAACTGTTTTTT. Amino acids: CAWSPLSTNEKLFF. V is TRBV30 and J is TRBJ1-4, with D uncertain. Germline assignment: CDR1 GTSNPN and CDR2 SVGIG (reference sequence). This CDR3 is built from 14 residues. Trimming took off 2 bases at V and 0 bases at J, with 7 bases between the two ends.

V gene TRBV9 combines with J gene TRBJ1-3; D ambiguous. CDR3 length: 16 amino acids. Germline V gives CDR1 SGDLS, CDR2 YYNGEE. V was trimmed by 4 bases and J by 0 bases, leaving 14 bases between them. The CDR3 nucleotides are TGTGCCAGCAGCCAAATGACTCCCTCCTCTGGAAACACCATATATTTT. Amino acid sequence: CASSQMTPSSGNTIYF. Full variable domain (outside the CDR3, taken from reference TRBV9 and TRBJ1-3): DSGVTQTPKHLITATGQRVTLRCSPRSGDLSVYWYQQSLDQGLQFLIQYYNGEERAKGNILERFSAQQFPDLHSELNLSSLELGDSALYFCASSQMTPSSGNTIYFGEGSWLTVV.

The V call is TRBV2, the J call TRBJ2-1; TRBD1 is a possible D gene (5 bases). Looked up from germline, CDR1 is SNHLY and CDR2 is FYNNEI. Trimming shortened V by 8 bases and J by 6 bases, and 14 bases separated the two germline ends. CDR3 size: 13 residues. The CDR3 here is CASSWTPGNEQFF. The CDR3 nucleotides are TGTGCCAGCTCCTGGACACCTGGCAATGAGCAGTTCTTC.

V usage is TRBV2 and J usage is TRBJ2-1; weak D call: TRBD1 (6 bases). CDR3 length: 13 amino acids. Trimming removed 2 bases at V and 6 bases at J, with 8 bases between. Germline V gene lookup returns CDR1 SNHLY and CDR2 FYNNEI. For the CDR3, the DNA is TGTGCCAGCAGTGAACAGGGGCCCAATGAGCAGTTCTTC. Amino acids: CASSEQGPNEQFF.

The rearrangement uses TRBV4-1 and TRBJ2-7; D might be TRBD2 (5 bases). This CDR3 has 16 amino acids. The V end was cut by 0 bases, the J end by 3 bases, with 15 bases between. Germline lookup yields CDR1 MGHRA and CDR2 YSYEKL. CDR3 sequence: CASSQDLGSQYYEQYF. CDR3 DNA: TGCGCCAGCAGCCAAGATTTGGGGAGTCAATACTACGAGCAGTACTTC.